The 23 T cell receptor beta chains in this list originate from one sample, sequenced in a study of T cell clonality in common variable immunodeficiency. For these receptors, no antigen is known. Here immunoSEQ multiplex PCR was the method, and the copy in TCRdb shows in-frame clones only, minus some. Observed in the sample are about 26,000 clones, none of them singletons. Study findings and constraints: In common variable immunodeficiency, TCR beta chains reportedly carried fewer deletions and N-nucleotide insertions.

The sequenced sample was peripheral blood mononuclear cells. These receptors all come from a human donor with common variable immunodeficiency.

This clone was counted many times. The sequence runs out 3 residues before the end of the CDR3; the remainder is reconstructed from the germline J gene. The chain joins TRBV28 to TRBJ2-2; D possibly corresponds to TRBD2 (5 bases). Germline values: CDR1 MDHEN, CDR2 SYDVKM. V was pared by 8 bases and J by 4 bases, with 11 bases between. The CDR3 extends over 13 amino acids. The part of the CDR3 DNA that was read is TGTGCCAGCGTAGCGACGGGCACCGGGGAG. Its protein product is CASVATGTGE. The CDR3 reads in full as CASVATGTGELFF. Full variable domain (missing parts from reference TRBV28 and TRBJ2-2): DVKVTQSSRYLVKRTGEKVFLECVQDMDHENMFWYRQDPGLGLRLIYFSYDVKMKEKGDIPEGYSVSREKKERFSLILESASTNQTSMYLCASVATGTGELFFGEGSRLTVL.

On this clone: Read sequence stops 3 residues before the CDR3 end, and the germline J gene provides the missing end. This chain links TRBV7-2 with TRBJ1-3; 8 nucleotides line up with TRBD1. J lost 2 bases, V lost 4 bases, and 4 bases had no gene match. CDR1 and CDR2 from the germline V gene are SGHTA and FQGNSA. The CDR3 runs 15 residues. The CDR3 here is CASSSTGGPGNTIYF. The sequenced CDR3 bases are TGTGCCAGCAGCTCAACAGGGGGACCTGGAAACACC.

This clone was observed a few times. The read is 3 residues too short to cover the CDR3 end, so that end is filled in from the germline J gene. This sample also contains other DNA sequences that code for the same CDR3. The chain couples TRBV7-9 to TRBJ1-2; perhaps TRBD1 as D (5 bases). CDR1 is SEHNR, CDR2 FQNEAQ, per germline (reference sequence). Trimming took 5 bases from V and 7 from J, leaving 17 bases between them. This CDR3 is 14 amino acids long. The CDR3 sequence: CASSQGDSVGGYTF. The CDR3 DNA, read in part, is TGTGCCAGCAGCCAAGGAGACAGCGTGGGTGGC.

A remark on this clone: The CDR3 end lies 3 residues beyond the end of the read and is filled in from the germline J gene. The rearrangement uses TRBV7-9 and TRBJ2-7; TRBD1 aligns across 9 bases. This CDR3 is built from 14 residues. The J segment lost 2 bases and the V segment lost 7 bases, leaving 6 bases of the junction unmatched. CDR1 SEHNR and CDR2 FQNEAQ come from the germline V gene (reference sequence). The DNA read from the CDR3 is TGTGCCAGCACTCCGGGACAGGGCCCCTACGAG. It translates to CASTPGQGPYE. The full CDR3 reads CASTPGQGPYEQYF.

This clone was detected only a few times. The CDR3 end falls 3 residues outside the read, so it is completed with the germline J gene. The rearrangement joins TRBV30 to TRBJ1-6; D unresolved. Trimming took off 0 bases at V and 10 bases at J, with 10 bases between the two ends. Germline CDR1 reads GTSNPN; CDR2 reads SVGIG (reference sequence). The CDR3 sequence is 13 residues long. CDR3 DNA, as far as it was read: TGTGCCTGGAGTGTACTAGAAAAGTCACCC. Protein: CAWSVLEKSP. The full CDR3 protein is CAWSVLEKSPLHF.

This clone was observed a few times. With the read ending 3 residues before the CDR3 end, the germline J gene is used to fill in that end. J is TRBJ2-5 and V is TRBV18; a possible D gene is TRBD2 (5 bases). Germline CDR1 is KGHSH and CDR2 is LQKENI. CDR3 length: 15 residues. Between the trimmed V and J ends, which lost 3 bases and 2 bases, there was a span of 13 bases. The CDR3 sequence is CASSPRGEGQETQYF. The sequenced CDR3 bases are TGTGCCAGCTCACCCCGGGGAGAAGGTCAAGAGACC.

This clone was counted ten times or more. Read sequence stops 3 residues before the CDR3 end, and the germline J gene provides the missing end. The rearrangement links TRBV5-1 to TRBJ1-1; 8 nucleotides agree with TRBD1. The junction had 2 bases not matched to a gene; V was cut back by 5 bases and J by 2 bases. Germline V CDR1 and CDR2: SGHRS, YFSETQ. The CDR3 runs 13 residues. CDR3 bases read: TGCGCCAGCAGGGACAGGGTAAACACTGAA. Protein product: CASRDRVNTE. In full, the CDR3 is CASRDRVNTEAFF.

The sequenced part of the CDR3 DNA is TGCAGTGCTAGAGGACAGGGATTTGAGGATGTTCTCCCGAACGAAGACACTGAA. Protein sequence: CSARGQGFEDVLPNEDTE. The whole CDR3 reads CSARGQGFEDVLPNEDTEAFF. The gene calls are TRBV20-1 and TRBJ1-1, with TRBD1 matching 7 bases. The CDR3 end falls 3 residues outside the read, so it is completed with the germline J gene. The CDR3 spans 21 residues. CDR1 is DFQATT and CDR2 is SNEGSKA in the germline V gene (reference sequence). V shed 1 base and J 3 bases; nucleotides not matched to a gene: 26.

Concerning this clone: The sequence runs out 3 residues before the end of the CDR3; the remainder is reconstructed from the germline J gene. The chain links TRBV5-1 to TRBJ1-6; no clear D. Germline lookup yields CDR1 SGHRS and CDR2 YFSETQ. Trimming stripped 5 bases from V and 9 bases from J, with 15 bases between. This CDR3 contains 14 residues. This chain's CDR3 is CASSTAVEGSPLHF. CDR3 DNA (partial): TGCGCCAGCAGTACCGCAGTGGAGGGTTCACCC. The full variable domain, its missing parts supplied by reference TRBV5-1 and TRBJ1-6, is KAGVTQTPRYLIKTRGQQVTLSCSPISGHRSVSWYQQTPGQGLQFLFEYFSETQRNKGNFPGRFSGRQFSNSRSEMNVSTLELGDSALYLCASSTAVEGSPLHFGNGTRLTVT.

Ten or more counts support this clone. Partial CDR3 DNA: TGTGCCAGCAGAACCGCATCGGGCACCGGGGAG. Encoded protein: CASRTASGTGE. The full CDR3 sequence reads CASRTASGTGELFF. The chain is built from TRBV7-8 and TRBJ2-2; D not certain. The read ends 3 residues shy of where the CDR3 ends; the end is completed using the germline J gene. There are 14 residues in the CDR3. Trimming left V 6 bases short and J 4 bases short, with 12 bases between. CDR1 SGHVS and CDR2 FQNEAQ come from the germline V gene.

This clone has ten or more counts. CDR3 residues: CSAKQGRTYEQYF. CDR3 DNA, as far as it was read: TGCAGTGCTAAGCAGGGGAGGACGTACGAG. The rearrangement joins TRBV20-1 to TRBJ2-7; D tentatively fits TRBD1 or TRBD2 (6 bases each). The CDR3 end falls 3 residues outside the read, so it is completed with the germline J gene. The CDR3 runs 13 residues. CDR1 is DFQATT, CDR2 SNEGSKA, per germline (reference sequence). V was clipped by 4 bases and J by 4 bases, with 14 bases between them.

This clone has just a few counts. The CDR3 end lies 3 residues beyond the end of the read and is filled in from the germline J gene. V and J are TRBV7-3 and TRBJ2-7, with 7 positions matching TRBD1. Per the germline V gene, CDR1 is SGHTA and CDR2 is FQGTGA. The length of the CDR3 is 15 residues. Germline trimming cut 0 bases from V and 5 bases from J; bases unmatched to any gene: 7. CDR3 loop: CASSLTGGGWNEQYF. The covered CDR3 bases are TGTGCCAGCAGCTTAACAGGGGGCGGCTGGAACGAG. The entire variable domain, with the rest obtained from reference TRBV7-3 and TRBJ2-7, is as follows: GAGVSQTPSNKVTEKGKYVELRCDPISGHTALYWYRQSLGQGPEFLIYFQGTGAADDSGLPNDRFFAVRPEGSVSTLKIQRTERGDSAVYLCASSLTGGGWNEQYFGPGTRLTVT.

The CDR3 bases that were read are TGTGCCAGTAGTATGGGGACTAGCGGGCAGAGCGCCTACAATGAG. This translates into CASSMGTSGQSAYNE. The whole CDR3 sequence reads CASSMGTSGQSAYNEQFF. This chain uses TRBV19 with TRBJ2-1; TRBD2 matches at 12 bases. Read data end 3 residues before the CDR3 end; the end is taken from the germline J gene. Germline trimming cut 3 bases from V and 2 bases from J; bases unmatched to any gene: 8. Germline V gene data show CDR1 as LNHDA and CDR2 as SQIVND (reference sequence). This CDR3 comprises 18 residues.

This clone has at least ten counts. This chain's CDR3 is CASSPWTVLTYEQYF. CDR3 DNA (partial): TGTGCCAGCTCACCATGGACAGTCCTTACCTACGAG. The chain is built from TRBV18 and TRBJ2-7; tentative D call: TRBD1 (6 bases). With the read ending 3 residues before the CDR3 end, the germline J gene is used to fill in that end. The V and J ends lost 2 bases and 2 bases respectively, with 13 bases between them. The CDR3 length is 15 residues. Germline values: CDR1 KGHSH, CDR2 LQKENI.

At least ten counts were recorded for this clone. The observed sequence ends 3 residues before the CDR3 terminus, with the missing tail filled in from the germline J gene. The chain employs TRBV7-8 and TRBJ2-1; D perhaps matches TRBD2 (5 bases). This CDR3 region has 15 residues. The ends were cut back, 1 base at V and 4 bases at J, with 11 bases in the middle. Germline V gene lookup returns CDR1 SGHVS and CDR2 FQNEAQ. CDR3 region: CASSLDGSGYNEQFF. Partial CDR3 DNA: TGTGCCAGCAGCTTAGACGGGTCGGGGTACAATGAG.

This clone came up many times. Coverage ceases 3 residues before the CDR3 finishes, and the germline J gene fills in the end. This chain uses TRBV5-5 with TRBJ2-5; 9 nucleotides match TRBD2. The CDR3 runs 15 residues. CDR1 is SGHKS and CDR2 is YYEKEE in the germline V gene (reference sequence). Trimming took 2 bases from V and 5 from J; bases not matched to a gene: 7. CDR3 DNA, as far as it was read: TGTGCCAGCAGCTTCGTAGCGGGAGAAGGGGAGACC. It is translated as CASSFVAGEGET. In full, the CDR3 reads CASSFVAGEGETQYF.

This clone occurred many times. The read is 3 residues too short to cover the CDR3 end, so that end is filled in from the germline J gene. This chain uses TRBV20-1 with TRBJ2-5; tentative D call: TRBD2 (6 bases). This CDR3 contains 13 residues. CDR1 and CDR2 from the germline V gene are DFQATT and SNEGSKA (reference sequence). Deletions cut 4 bases from V and 0 bases from J, with 9 bases between. The CDR3: CSAIAEYQETQYF. CDR3 DNA, as far as it was read: TGCAGTGCTATAGCGGAGTACCAAGAGACC.

Note on this clone: Sequencing ends 3 residues short of the CDR3 end; the germline J gene provides the rest. The J gene is TRBJ2-7, the V gene TRBV18; 7 bases align to TRBD1. Germline CDR1 reads KGHSH; CDR2 reads LQKENI. V shed 10 bases and J 4 bases; nucleotides not matched to a gene: 10. The CDR3 totals 13 residues. CDR3 DNA, as far as it was read: TGTGCCATCACACCAAAGGGGGCATACGAG. Translating it yields CAITPKGAYE. The full CDR3 protein is CAITPKGAYEQYF.

This clone was seen repeatedly, ten times or more. The CDR3 extends 3 residues past the end of the read, so its final part is completed from the germline J gene. The chain recombines TRBV6-2 or TRBV6-3 with TRBJ1-1, with 7 positions matching TRBD1. Germline trimming cut 8 bases from V and 1 base from J; bases unmatched to any gene: 13. The CDR3 extends over 16 amino acids. Germline CDR1 is MNHEY and CDR2 is SVGEGT. CDR3 DNA, as far as it was read: TGTGCCAGCTCACCCATTGACAGGGCCCGGAACACTGAA. As protein: CASSPIDRARNTE. The full CDR3 is CASSPIDRARNTEAFF.

This clone was counted ten times or more. CDR3 bases read: TGTGCCAGCAGCTCGAGGGGGCGGGTCACAGATACG. Protein product: CASSSRGRVTDT. The whole CDR3 reads CASSSRGRVTDTQYF. The genes are TRBV7-8 and TRBJ2-3; the match to TRBD1 covers 7 bases. Read data end 3 residues before the CDR3 end; the end is taken from the germline J gene. CDR3 length: 15 amino acids. Germline CDR1 and CDR2: SGHVS and FQNEAQ. J gave up 2 bases and V 4 bases, and 6 bases lay outside the gene matches.

Many counts were recorded for this clone. The sequence runs out 3 residues before the end of the CDR3; the remainder is reconstructed from the germline J gene. J is TRBJ2-5 and V is TRBV7-3; 14 bases are shared with TRBD2. The germline V gene encodes CDR1 SGHTA and CDR2 FQGTGA. With V trimmed by 5 bases and J by 7 bases, 3 bases remained unmatched. The CDR3 totals 14 residues. CDR3 sequence reads: CASSLGTSGRTQYF. CDR3 DNA (partial): TGTGCCAGCAGCCTCGGGACTAGCGGGAGGACC.

This clone was observed many times. CDR3 sequence reads: CASSLDTAGANVLTF. The CDR3 DNA, read in part, is TGCGCCAGCAGCTTGGACACCGCTGGGGCCAACGTC. The chain has TRBV5-1 and TRBJ2-6, with D uncertain. The read comes to an end 3 residues before the CDR3 does, leaving the germline J gene to fill in the end. V lost 0 bases to trimming and J lost 2 bases, with 6 bases between them. The length of the CDR3 is 15 residues. Germline V gene lookup returns CDR1 SGHRS and CDR2 YFSETQ. Drawing the rest from reference TRBV5-1 and TRBJ2-6, the complete variable domain is KAGVTQTPRYLIKTRGQQVTLSCSPISGHRSVSWYQQTPGQGLQFLFEYFSETQRNKGNFPGRFSGRQFSNSRSEMNVSTLELGDSALYLCASSLDTAGANVLTFGAGSRLTVL.

Notes on this clone: Read sequence stops 3 residues before the CDR3 end, and the germline J gene provides the missing end. This rearrangement joins TRBV19 to TRBJ2-7, with 12 bases matching TRBD1. V lost 2 bases to trimming and J lost 5 bases; unmatched junction nucleotides: 4. Germline-derived CDR1 and CDR2 are LNHDA and SQIVND (reference sequence). This CDR3 contains 15 residues. The CDR3 region is CASSIWDRGPHEQYF. The CDR3 DNA, read in part, is TGTGCCAGTAGTATATGGGACAGGGGGCCCCACGAG.